This T cell receptor (beta chain) was sequenced in a study of graft-versus-host responses after intestinal transplantation. Background on the study: All recipients were given anti-thymocyte globulin induction, and tacrolimus and steroids were then administered for roughly three years. Points from the study as a whole: Detected in recipient marrow were GvH clones, some of which were first observed in ileum or blood. Where graft-donor T cell macrochimerism was present, patients had high graft-versus-host to host-versus-graft clonal ratios in allografts.

Concerning this clone: The target antigen is unknown.

CDR1 is SGDLS, CDR2 YYNGEE, per germline. The V segment lost 0 bases and the J segment 4 bases; nucleotides outside the gene matches: 5. CDR3 size: 18 residues. The table came from immunoSEQ multiplex PCR; TCRdb's copy has only in-frame clones and leaves some out. Here the sample spans 100,000 to 140,000 clones, over 80% being singletons. Sequenced material: unstimulated CD4+ T cells sorted from spleen or lymph node cells, taken before transplant. The chain joins TRBV9 to TRBJ2-2; 14 positions match TRBD2. The TCR comes from a human donor who was the organ donor for an intestinal transplant. CDR3 sequence (DNA): TGTGCCAGCAGCGTAGGACTAGCGGGGGGGCCAGGCACCGGGGAGCTGTTTTTT. Translating it yields CASSVGLAGGPGTGELFF.